Listed below are T cell receptor beta chains from one sample, sequenced in a study of blood T cell repertoires in COVID-19. Only in-frame clones appear in the TCRdb table, and some are missing; sequencing was by immunoSEQ multiplex PCR. Of fewer than 65,000 clones listed, 75% to 80% are singletons. The sample taken for sequencing was peripheral blood. The receptor source for this set is a human donor in a cohort sampled during active COVID-19. Both conserved end residues are part of each CDR3. The D gene is left open where the match is weak. Clone sizes are given selectively: once, few, many, or a class where the clone is expanded.

>TRBJ2-1|-|TRBV28|-
TGTGCCAGCGCGGGGTCGATTAATGAGCAGTTCTTC
CASAGSINEQFF
>TRBJ1-5|-|TRBV7-2|many
TGTGCCAGCAGCTTAGCGGAGGGGCGCCAGCCCCAGCATTTT
CASSLAEGRQPQHF
>TRBJ2-1|-|TRBV12-3/TRBV12-4|-
TGTGCCAGCAGTATAAGAGGGAATGAGCAGTTCTTC
CASSIRGNEQFF
>TRBJ1-2|-|TRBV5-1|-
TGCGCCAGCAGCTTGGAGGCGGGGGAGGACTATGGCTACACCTTC
CASSLEAGEDYGYTF
>TRBJ2-7|-|TRBV28|-
TGTGCCAGCAGTTCCCCGGGACAAAGCTACGAGCAGTACTTC
CASSSPGQSYEQYF
>TRBJ2-3|TRBD2|TRBV30|-
TGTGCCTGGAGTGTTGGCGGGGGTCAGAGCACAGATACGCAGTATTTT
CAWSVGGGQSTDTQYF
>TRBJ2-7|TRBD1|TRBV28|-
TGTGCCAGCAGTTTTCTCTTGGTCGTGGGACAGGGCCTCTCCTACGAGCAGTACTTC
CASSFLLVVGQGLSYEQYF
>TRBJ1-2|-|TRBV28|-
TGTGCCAGCGCCAAATTCCTCTACTCTAACTATGGCTACACCTTC
CASAKFLYSNYGYTF
>TRBJ2-7|-|TRBV25-1|-
TGTGCCAGCAGTGAAGCGTACCCCTACGAGCAGTACTTC
CASSEAYPYEQYF
>TRBJ2-7|TRBD2|TRBV7-9|-
TGTGCCAGCAGCCCCCCTAGCGGGAGTGTCGAGCAGTACTTC
CASSPPSGSVEQYF
>TRBJ1-2|-|TRBV5-1|few
TGCGCCAGCAGCTTTATAGGGGGCTATGGCTACACCTTC
CASSFIGGYGYTF